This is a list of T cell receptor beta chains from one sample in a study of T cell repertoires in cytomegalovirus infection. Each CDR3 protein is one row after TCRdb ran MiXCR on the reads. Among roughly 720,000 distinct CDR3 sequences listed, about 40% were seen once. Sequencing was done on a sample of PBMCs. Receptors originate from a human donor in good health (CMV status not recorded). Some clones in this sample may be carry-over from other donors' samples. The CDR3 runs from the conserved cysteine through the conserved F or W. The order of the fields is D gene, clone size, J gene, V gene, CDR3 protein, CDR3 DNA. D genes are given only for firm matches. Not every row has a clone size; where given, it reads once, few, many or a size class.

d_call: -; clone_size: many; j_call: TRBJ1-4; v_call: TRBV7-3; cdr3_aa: CASSPRRGGKLFF; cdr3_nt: TGTGCCAGCAGCCCCAGACGGGGGGGGAAACTGTTTTTT
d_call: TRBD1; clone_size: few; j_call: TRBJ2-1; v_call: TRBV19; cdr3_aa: CASSLPTGTGGEEQFF; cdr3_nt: TGTGCCAGTAGTTTACCCACCGGGACAGGGGGCGAGGAGCAGTTCTTC
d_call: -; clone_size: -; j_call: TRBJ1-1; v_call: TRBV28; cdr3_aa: CASGFNLWGQMNTEAFF; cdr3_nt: TGTGCCAGCGGGTTTAACCTCTGGGGTCAAATGAACACTGAAGCTTTCTTT
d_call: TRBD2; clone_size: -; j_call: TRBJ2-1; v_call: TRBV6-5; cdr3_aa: CASSYRRGGNEQFF; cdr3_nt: TGTGCCAGCAGTTACCGGCGGGGGGGAAATGAGCAGTTCTTC
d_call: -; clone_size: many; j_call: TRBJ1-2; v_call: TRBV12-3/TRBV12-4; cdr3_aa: CASTLRGGPNYGYTF; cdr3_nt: TGTGCCAGCACTTTGCGTGGAGGGCCTAACTATGGCTACACCTTC
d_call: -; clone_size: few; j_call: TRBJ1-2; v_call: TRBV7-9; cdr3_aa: CASSLGPAGYTF; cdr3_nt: TGTGCCAGCAGCTTAGGGCCAGCTGGCTACACCTTC
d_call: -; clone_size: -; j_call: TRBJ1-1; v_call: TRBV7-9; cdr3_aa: CASSLGDGTEAFF; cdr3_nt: TGTGCCAGCAGCCTGGGTGATGGCACTGAAGCTTTCTTT
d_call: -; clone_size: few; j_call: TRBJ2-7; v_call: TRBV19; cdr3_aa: CASSMNTDYEQYF; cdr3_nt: TGTGCCAGTAGTATGAACACAGACTACGAGCAGTACTTC
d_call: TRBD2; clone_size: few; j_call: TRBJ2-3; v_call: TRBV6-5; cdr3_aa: CASSVLAGGRADTQYF; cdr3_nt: TGTGCCAGCAGTGTGTTGGCGGGGGGCCGCGCCGATACGCAGTATTTT
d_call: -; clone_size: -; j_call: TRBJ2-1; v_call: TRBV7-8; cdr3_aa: CASSLGPWGGASYNEQFF; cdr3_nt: TGTGCCAGCAGCTTAGGCCCGTGGGGGGGCGCCTCCTACAATGAGCAGTTCTTC
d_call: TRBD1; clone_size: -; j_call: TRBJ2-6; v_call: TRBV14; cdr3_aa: CASSNRGLSGANVLTF; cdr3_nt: TGTGCCAGCAGCAACAGGGGGCTTTCTGGGGCCAACGTCCTGACTTTC
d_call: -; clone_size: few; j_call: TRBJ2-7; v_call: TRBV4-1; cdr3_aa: CASSQAREYEQYF; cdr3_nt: TGCGCCAGCAGCCAAGCCCGAGAATACGAGCAGTACTTC
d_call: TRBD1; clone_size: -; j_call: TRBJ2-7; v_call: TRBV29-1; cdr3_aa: CSVSRDRGPYEQYF; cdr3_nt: TGCAGCGTTTCTCGGGACAGGGGTCCTTACGAGCAGTACTTC
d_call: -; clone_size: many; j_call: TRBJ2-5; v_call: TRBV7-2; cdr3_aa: CASSLSLIQETQYF; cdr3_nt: TGTGCCAGCAGCTTATCCTTGATTCAAGAGACCCAGTACTTC
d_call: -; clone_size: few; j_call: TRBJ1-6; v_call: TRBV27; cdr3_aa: CASTRAGLVEGAPLHF; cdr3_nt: TGTGCCAGCACCAGGGCGGGCCTGGTCGAGGGGGCACCCCTCCACTTT
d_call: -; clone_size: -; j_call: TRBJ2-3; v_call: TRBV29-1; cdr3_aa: CSVDMVTEGTDTQYF; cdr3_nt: TGCAGCGTTGACATGGTCACAGAGGGCACAGATACGCAGTATTTT